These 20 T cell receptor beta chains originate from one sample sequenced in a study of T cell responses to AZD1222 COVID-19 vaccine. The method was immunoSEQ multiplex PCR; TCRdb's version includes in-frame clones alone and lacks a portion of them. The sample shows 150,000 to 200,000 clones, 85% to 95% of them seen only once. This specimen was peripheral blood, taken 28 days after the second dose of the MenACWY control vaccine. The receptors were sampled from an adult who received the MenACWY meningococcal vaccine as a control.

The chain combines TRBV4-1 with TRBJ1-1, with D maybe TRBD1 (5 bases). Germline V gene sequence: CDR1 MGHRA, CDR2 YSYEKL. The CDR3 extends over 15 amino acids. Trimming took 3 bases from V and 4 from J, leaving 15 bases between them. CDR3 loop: CASSQSSGVVTEAFF. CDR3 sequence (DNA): TGCGCCAGCAGCCAGAGTTCGGGGGTAGTCACTGAAGCTTTCTTT.

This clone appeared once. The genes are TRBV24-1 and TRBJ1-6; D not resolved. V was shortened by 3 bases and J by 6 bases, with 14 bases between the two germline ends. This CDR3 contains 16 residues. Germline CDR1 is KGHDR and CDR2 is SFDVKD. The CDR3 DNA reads TGTGCCACCAGTGATCCACCTATTCATGTTAATTCACCCCTCCACTTT. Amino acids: CATSDPPIHVNSPLHF.

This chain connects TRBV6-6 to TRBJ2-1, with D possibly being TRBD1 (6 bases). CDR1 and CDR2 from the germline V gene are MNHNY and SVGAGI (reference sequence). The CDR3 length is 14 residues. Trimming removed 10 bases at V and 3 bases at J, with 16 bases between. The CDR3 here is CATRDTAGYNEQFF. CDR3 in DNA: TGTGCCACCAGGGACACGGCTGGCTACAATGAGCAGTTCTTC.

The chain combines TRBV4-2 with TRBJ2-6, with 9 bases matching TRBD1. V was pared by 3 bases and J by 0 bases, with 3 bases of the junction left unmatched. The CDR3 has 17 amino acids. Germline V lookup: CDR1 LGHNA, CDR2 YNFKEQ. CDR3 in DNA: TGTGCCAGCAGCCAGGGACAGGGTGGCTCTGGGGCCAACGTCCTGACTTTC. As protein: CASSQGQGGSGANVLTF.

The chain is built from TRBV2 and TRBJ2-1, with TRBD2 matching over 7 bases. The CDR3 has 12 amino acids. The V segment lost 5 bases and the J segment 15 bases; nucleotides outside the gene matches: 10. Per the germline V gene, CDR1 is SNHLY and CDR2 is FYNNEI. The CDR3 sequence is CASSPRRREGFF. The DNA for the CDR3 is TGTGCCAGCAGTCCCCGAAGGAGGGAGGGGTTCTTC.

The CDR3 sequence: CASSPLEGPGGYTF. The DNA of the CDR3 is TGTGCCAGCTCACCACTAGAGGGGCCGGGTGGCTACACCTTC. This sequence joins TRBV18 and TRBJ1-2, with D possibly TRBD1 on 5 matching bases. The V gene lost 1 base and the J gene lost 7 bases, with 13 bases spanning the gap. This CDR3 comprises 14 residues. The germline V gene has CDR1 KGHSH and CDR2 LQKENI.

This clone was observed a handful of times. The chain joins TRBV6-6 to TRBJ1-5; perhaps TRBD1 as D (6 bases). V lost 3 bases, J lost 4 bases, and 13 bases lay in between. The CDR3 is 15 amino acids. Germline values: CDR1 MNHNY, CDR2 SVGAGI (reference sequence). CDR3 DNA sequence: TGTGCCAGCAGTTATGGTTCGGGGGCAAATCAGCCCCAGCATTTT. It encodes CASSYGSGANQPQHF.

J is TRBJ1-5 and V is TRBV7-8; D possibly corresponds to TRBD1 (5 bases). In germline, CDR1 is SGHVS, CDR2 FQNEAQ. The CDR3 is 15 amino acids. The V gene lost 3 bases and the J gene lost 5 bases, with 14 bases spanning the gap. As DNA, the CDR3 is TGTGCCAGCAGCTTCGGAGCTCGGGGGGATCAGCCCCAGCATTTT. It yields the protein CASSFGARGDQPQHF.

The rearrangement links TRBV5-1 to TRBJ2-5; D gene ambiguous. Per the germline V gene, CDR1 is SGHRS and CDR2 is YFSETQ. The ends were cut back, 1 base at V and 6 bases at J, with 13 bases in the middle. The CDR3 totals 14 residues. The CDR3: CASSLISGVQTQYF. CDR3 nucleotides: TGCGCCAGCAGCTTGATCTCTGGGGTCCAGACCCAGTACTTC.

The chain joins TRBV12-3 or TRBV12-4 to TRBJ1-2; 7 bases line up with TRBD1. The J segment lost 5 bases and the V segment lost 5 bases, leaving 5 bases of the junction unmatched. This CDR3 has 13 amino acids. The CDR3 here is CASSRQGTYGYTF. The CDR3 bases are TGTGCCAGCAGTCGACAGGGAACTTATGGCTACACCTTC.

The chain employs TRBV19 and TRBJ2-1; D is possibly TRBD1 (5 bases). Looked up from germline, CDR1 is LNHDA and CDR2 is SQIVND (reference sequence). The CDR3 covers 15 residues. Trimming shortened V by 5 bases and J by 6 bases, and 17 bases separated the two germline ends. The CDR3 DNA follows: TGTGCCAGTAGTTGGCGAGTGTCTGGGGCCAATGAGCAGTTCTTC. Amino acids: CASSWRVSGANEQFF.

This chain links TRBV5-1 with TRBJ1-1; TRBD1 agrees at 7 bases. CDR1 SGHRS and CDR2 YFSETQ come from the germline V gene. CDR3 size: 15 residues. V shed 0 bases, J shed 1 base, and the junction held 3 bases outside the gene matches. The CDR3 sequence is CASSLEGAGNTEAFF. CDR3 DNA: TGCGCCAGCAGCTTGGAGGGGGCCGGGAACACTGAAGCTTTCTTT.

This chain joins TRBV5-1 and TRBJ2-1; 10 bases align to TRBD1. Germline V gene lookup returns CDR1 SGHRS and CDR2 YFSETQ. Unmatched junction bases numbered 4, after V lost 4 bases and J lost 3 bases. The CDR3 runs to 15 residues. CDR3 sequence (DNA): TGCGCCAGCAGCCGGGGACAGGGGTTCTACAATGAGCAGTTCTTC. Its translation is CASSRGQGFYNEQFF.

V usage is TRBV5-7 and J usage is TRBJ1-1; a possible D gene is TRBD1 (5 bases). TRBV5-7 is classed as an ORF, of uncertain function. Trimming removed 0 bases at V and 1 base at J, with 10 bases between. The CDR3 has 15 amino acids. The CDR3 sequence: CASSLEPGTNTEAFF. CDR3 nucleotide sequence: TGTGCCAGCAGCTTGGAACCGGGGACGAACACTGAAGCTTTCTTT.

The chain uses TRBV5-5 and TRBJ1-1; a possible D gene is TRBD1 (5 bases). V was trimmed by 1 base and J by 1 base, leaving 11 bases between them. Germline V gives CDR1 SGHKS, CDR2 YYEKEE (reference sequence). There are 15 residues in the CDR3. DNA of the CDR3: TGTGCCAGCAGCTTGTGGCAGGGCTCGAACACTGAAGCTTTCTTT. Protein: CASSLWQGSNTEAFF. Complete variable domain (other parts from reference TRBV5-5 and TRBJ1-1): DAGVTQSPTHLIKTRGQQVTLRCSPISGHKSVSWYQQVLGQGPQFIFQYYEKEERGRGNFPDRFSARQFPNYSSELNVNALLLGDSALYLCASSLWQGSNTEAFFGQGTRLTVV.

In DNA form, the CDR3 reads TGTGCCAGCTTACAGGAGGGGAACACTGAAGCTTTCTTT. It is translated as CASLQEGNTEAFF. This chain links TRBV18 with TRBJ1-1, with a tentative D call TRBD1 (5 bases). The CDR3 extends over 13 amino acids. Germline CDR1 KGHSH, CDR2 LQKENI. Trimming stripped 7 bases from V and 1 base from J, with 10 bases between.

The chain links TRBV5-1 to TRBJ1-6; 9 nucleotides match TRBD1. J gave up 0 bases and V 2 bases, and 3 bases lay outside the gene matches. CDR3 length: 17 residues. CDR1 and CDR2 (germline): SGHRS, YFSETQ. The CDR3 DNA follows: TGCGCCAGCAGCTTTTTGACAGGGGGCTCCTATAATTCACCCCTCCACTTT. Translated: CASSFLTGGSYNSPLHF.

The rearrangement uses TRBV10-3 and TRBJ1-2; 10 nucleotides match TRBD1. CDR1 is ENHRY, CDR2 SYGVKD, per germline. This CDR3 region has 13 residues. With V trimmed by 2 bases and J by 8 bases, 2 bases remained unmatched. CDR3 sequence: CAISEETGGGYTF. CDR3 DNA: TGTGCCATCAGTGAGGAGACAGGGGGCGGCTACACCTTC.

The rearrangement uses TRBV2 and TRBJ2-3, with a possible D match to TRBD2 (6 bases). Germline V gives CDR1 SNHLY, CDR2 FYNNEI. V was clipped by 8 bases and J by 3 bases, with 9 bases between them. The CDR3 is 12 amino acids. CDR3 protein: CASGRGTDTQYF. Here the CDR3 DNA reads TGTGCCAGCGGGCGGGGTACAGATACGCAGTATTTT.

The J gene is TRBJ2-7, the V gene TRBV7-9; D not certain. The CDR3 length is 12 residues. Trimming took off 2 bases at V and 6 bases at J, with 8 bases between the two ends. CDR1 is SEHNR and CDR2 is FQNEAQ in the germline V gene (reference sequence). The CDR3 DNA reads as TGTGCCAGCAGCTTATTGGAACGCGAGCAGTACTTC. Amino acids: CASSLLEREQYF.